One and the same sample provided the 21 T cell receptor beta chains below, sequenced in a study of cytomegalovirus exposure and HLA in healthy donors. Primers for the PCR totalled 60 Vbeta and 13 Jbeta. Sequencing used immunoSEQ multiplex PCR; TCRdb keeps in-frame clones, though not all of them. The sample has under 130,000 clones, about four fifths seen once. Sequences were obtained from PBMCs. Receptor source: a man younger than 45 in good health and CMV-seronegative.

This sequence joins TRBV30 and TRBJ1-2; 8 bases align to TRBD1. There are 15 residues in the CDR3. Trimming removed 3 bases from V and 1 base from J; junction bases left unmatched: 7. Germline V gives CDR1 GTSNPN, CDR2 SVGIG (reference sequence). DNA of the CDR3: TGTGCCTGGAGGGGGACAGGCTATTATAACTATGGCTACACCTTC. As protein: CAWRGTGYYNYGYTF.

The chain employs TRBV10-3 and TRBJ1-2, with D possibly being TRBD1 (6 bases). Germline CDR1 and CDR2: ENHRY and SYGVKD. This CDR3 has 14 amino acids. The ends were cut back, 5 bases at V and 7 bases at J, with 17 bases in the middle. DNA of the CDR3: TGTGCCATCAGTACAGGGTTCATTACTACTGGCTACACCTTC. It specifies CAISTGFITTGYTF.

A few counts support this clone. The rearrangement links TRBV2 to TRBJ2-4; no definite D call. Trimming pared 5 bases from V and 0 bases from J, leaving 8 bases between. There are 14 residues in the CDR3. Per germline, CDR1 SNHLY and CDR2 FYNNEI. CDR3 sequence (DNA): TGTGCCAGCAGTACACAGCTAGCCAAAAACATTCAGTACTTC. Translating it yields CASSTQLAKNIQYF.

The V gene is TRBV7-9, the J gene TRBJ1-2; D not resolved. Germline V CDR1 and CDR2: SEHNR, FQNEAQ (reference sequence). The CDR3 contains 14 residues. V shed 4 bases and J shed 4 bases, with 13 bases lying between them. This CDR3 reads CASSSETETYGYTF. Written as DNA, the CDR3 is TGTGCCAGCAGCTCAGAAACAGAAACCTATGGCTACACCTTC.

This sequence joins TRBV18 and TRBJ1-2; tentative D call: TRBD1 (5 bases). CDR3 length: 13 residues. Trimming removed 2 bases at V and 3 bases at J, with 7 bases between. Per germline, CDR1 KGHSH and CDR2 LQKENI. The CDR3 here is CASSPETDYGYTF. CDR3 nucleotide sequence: TGTGCCAGCTCACCAGAGACAGACTATGGCTACACCTTC.

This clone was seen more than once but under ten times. The chain's CDR3 is CSVGVGGRQETQYF. As DNA, the CDR3 is TGCAGCGTTGGAGTCGGGGGGCGTCAAGAGACCCAGTACTTC. The V call is TRBV29-1, the J call TRBJ2-5; maybe TRBD2 (7 bases). Trimming cost V 4 bases and J 2 bases, with 14 bases left between them. This CDR3 comprises 14 residues. The germline V gene has CDR1 SQVTM and CDR2 ANQGSEA.

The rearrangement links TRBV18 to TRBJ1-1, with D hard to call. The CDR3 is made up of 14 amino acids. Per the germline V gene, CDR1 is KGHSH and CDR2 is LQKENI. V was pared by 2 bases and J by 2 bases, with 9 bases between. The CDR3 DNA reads TGTGCCAGCTCACCATCCGGAGGAAACACTGAAGCTTTCTTT. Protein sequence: CASSPSGGNTEAFF.

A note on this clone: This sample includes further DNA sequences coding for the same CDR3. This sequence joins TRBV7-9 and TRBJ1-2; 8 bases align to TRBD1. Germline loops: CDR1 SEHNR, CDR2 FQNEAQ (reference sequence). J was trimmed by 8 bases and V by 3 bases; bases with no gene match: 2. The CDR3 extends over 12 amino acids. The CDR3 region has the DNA TGTGCCAGCAGCTTGACAGGGGACGGCTACACCTTC. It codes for CASSLTGDGYTF.

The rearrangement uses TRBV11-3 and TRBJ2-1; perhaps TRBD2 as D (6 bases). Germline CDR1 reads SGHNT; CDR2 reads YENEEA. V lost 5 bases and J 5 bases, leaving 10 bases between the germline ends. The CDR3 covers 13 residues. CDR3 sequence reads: CASSRGGNNEQFF. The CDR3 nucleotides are TGTGCCAGCAGCCGTGGGGGGAACAATGAGCAGTTCTTC. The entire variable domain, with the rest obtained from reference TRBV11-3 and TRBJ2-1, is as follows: EAGVVQSPRYKIIEKKQPVAFWCNPISGHNTLYWYLQNLGQGPELLIRYENEEAVDDSQLPKDRFSAERLKGVDSTLKIQPAELGDSAVYLCASSRGGNNEQFFGPGTRLTVL.

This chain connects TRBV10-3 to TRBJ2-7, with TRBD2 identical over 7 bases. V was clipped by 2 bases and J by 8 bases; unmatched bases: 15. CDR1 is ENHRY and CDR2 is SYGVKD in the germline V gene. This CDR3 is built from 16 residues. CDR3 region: CAISEPDAGDYDKQYF. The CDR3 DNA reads TGTGCCATCAGTGAGCCCGACGCGGGGGACTACGACAAGCAGTACTTC.

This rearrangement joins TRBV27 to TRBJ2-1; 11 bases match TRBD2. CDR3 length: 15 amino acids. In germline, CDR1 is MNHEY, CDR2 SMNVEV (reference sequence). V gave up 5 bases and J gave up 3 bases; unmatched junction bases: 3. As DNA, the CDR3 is TGTGCCAGCAGTCCAGGGACTAGCGGCTACAATGAGCAGTTCTTC. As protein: CASSPGTSGYNEQFF.

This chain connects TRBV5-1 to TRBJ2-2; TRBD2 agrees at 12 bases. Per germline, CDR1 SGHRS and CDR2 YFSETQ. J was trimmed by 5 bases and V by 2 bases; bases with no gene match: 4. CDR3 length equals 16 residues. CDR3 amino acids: CASSLLAGGGTGELFF. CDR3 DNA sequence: TGCGCCAGCAGCTTACTAGCGGGAGGTGGGACCGGGGAGCTGTTTTTT.

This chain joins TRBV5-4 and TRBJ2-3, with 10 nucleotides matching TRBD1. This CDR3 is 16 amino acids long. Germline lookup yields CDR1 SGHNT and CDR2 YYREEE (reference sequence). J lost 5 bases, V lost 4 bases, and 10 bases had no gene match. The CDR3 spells CASSLKTGGYGDTQYF. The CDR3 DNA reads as TGTGCCAGCAGCCTAAAGACAGGGGGCTATGGAGATACGCAGTATTTT.

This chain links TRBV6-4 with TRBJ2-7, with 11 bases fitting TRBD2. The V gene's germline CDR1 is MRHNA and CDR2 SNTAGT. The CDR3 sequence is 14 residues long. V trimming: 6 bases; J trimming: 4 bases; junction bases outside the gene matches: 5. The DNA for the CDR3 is TGTGCCAGCAGCCCGACTAGCGGGACTTACGAGCAGTACTTC. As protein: CASSPTSGTYEQYF.

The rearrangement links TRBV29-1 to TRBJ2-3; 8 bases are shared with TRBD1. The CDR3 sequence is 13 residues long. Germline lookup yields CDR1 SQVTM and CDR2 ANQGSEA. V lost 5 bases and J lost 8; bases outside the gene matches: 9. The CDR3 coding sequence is TGCAGCGTTACGGACGCAGGGGGCGGTACGCAGTATTTT. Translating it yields CSVTDAGGGTQYF.

CDR3 in DNA: TGTGCCAGCAGGGGTACAGCGAACACTGAAGCTTTCTTT. Translating gives CASRGTANTEAFF. This chain joins TRBV6-1 and TRBJ1-1; no firm D call. V was pared by 6 bases and J by 1 base, with 9 bases between. The CDR3 has 13 residues. Germline V gene lookup returns CDR1 MNHNS and CDR2 SASEGT.

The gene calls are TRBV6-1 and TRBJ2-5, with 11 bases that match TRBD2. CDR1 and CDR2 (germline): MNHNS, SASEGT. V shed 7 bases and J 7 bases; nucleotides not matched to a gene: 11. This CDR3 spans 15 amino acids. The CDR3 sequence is CASTPSGTSGGTQYF. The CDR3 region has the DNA TGTGCCAGCACCCCGTCCGGGACTAGCGGCGGGACCCAGTACTTC.

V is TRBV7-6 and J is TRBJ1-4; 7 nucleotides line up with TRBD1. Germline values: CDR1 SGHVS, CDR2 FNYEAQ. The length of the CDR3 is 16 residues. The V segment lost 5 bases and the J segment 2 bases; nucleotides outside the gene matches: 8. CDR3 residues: CASSRGYRGTNEKLFF. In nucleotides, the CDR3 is TGTGCCAGCAGCCGAGGCTACAGGGGTACTAATGAAAAACTGTTTTTT.

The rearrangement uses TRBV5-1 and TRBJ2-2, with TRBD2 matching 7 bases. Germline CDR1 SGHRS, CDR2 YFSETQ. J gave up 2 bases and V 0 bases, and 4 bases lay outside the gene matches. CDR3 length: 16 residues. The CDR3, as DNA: TGCGCCAGCAGCTTGGGTCTAGCGGTAAACACCGGGGAGCTGTTTTTT. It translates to CASSLGLAVNTGELFF.

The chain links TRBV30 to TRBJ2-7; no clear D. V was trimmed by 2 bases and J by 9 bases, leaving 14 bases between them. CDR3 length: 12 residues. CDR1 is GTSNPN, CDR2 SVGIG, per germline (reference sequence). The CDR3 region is CAWSPVVFAQYF. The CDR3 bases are TGTGCCTGGAGTCCGGTGGTTTTTGCGCAGTACTTC.

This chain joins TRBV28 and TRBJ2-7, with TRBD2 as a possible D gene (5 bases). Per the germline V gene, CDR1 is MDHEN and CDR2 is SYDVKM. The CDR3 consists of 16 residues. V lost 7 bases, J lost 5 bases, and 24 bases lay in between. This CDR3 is CASTPQAPPGIHEQYF. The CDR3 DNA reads TGTGCCAGCACCCCTCAGGCCCCACCGGGGATCCACGAGCAGTACTTC.